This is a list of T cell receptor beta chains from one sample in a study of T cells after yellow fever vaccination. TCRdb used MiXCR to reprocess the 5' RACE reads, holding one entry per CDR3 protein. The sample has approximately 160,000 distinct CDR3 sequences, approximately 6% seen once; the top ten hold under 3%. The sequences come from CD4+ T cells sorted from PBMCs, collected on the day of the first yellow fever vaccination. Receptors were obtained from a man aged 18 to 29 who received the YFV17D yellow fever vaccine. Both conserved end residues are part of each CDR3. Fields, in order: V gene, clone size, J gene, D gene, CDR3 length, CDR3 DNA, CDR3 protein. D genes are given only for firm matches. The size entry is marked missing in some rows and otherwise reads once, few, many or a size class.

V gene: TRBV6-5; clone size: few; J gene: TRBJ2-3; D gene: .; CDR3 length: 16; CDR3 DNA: TGTGCCAGCAGTTACATGCTTACAGGGAGGTCAGATACGCAGTATTTT; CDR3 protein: CASSYMLTGRSDTQYF
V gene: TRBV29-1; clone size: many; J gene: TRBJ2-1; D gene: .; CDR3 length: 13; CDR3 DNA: TGCAGCGTTTCGTCGAGCTCCTACAATGAGCAGTTCTTC; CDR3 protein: CSVSSSSYNEQFF
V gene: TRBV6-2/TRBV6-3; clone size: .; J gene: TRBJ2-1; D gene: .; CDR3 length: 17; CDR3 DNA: TGTGCCAGCAGTTACTCGAGTGTGAGAGGGGTCTACAATGAGCAGTTCTTC; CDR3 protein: CASSYSSVRGVYNEQFF
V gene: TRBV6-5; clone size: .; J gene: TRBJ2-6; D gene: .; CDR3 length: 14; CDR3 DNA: TGTGCCAGCAGTTCCCAGGGTGGGGCCAACGTCCTGACTTTC; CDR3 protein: CASSSQGGANVLTF
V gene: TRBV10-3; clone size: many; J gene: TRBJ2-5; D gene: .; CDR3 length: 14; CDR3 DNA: TGTGCCATCAGTGATCCCCCAGGACAAGAGACCCAGTACTTC; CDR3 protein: CAISDPPGQETQYF
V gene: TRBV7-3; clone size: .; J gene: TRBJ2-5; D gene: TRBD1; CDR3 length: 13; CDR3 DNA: TGTGCCAGCAGCATACAGGGGAGAGAGACCCAGTACTTC; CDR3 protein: CASSIQGRETQYF
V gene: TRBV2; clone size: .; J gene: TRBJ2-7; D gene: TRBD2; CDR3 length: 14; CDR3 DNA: TGTGCCAGCAGCCGGGAGGAACTAGCAACCGAGCAGTACTTC; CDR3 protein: CASSREELATEQYF
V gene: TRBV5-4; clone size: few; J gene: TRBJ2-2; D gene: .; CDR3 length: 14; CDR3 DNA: TGTGCCAGCAGCTGGGGGCAAGACACCGGGGAGCTGTTTTTT; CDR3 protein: CASSWGQDTGELFF
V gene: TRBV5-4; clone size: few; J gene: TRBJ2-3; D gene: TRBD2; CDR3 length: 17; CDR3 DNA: TGTGCCAGCAGACCCCCGGGACTAGCGGGGGGGACAGATACGCAGTATTTT; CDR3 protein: CASRPPGLAGGTDTQYF
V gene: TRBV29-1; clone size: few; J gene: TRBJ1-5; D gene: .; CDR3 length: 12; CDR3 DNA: TGCAGCGTTGGGAAGGGGAATCAGCCCCAGCATTTT; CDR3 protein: CSVGKGNQPQHF
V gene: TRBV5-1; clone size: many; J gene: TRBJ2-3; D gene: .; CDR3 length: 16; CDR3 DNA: TGCGCCAGCAGCTTGGTTACGGGCTATAGCACAGATACGCAGTATTTT; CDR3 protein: CASSLVTGYSTDTQYF
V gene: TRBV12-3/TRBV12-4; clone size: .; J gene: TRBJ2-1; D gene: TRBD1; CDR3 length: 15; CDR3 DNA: TGTGCCAGCAGGCTTACAGGGGGCGCGCACAATGAGCAGTTCTTC; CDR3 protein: CASRLTGGAHNEQFF
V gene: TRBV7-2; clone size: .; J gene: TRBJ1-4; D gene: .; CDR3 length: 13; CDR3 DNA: TGTGCCAGCAGCGGGCGATCCGGAGAAAAACTGTTTTTT; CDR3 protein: CASSGRSGEKLFF
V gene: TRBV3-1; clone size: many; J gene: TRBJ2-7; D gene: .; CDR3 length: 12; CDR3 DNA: TGTGCCAGCAGCCGACGGTCCTACGAGCAGTACTTC; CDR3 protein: CASSRRSYEQYF
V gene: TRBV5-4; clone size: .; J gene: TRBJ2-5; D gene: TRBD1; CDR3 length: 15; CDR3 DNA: TGTGCCAGCAGCACCCCCGGGACAGGGGTAGAGACCCAGTACTTC; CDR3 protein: CASSTPGTGVETQYF
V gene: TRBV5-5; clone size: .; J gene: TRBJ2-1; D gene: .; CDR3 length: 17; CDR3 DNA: TGTGCCAGCAGCTTCTCCGGAGGGGCAGGCTTAATTAATGAGCAGTTCTTC; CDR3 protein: CASSFSGGAGLINEQFF
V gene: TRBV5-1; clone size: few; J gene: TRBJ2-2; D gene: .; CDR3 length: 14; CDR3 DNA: TGCGCCAGCAGCTTGCGGGCGAACACCGGGGAGCTGTTTTTT; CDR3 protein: CASSLRANTGELFF
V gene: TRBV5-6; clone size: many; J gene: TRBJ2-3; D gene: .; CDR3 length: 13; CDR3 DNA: TGTGCCAGCAGCCCACAGGGTACTGGTACGCAGTATTTT; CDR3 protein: CASSPQGTGTQYF
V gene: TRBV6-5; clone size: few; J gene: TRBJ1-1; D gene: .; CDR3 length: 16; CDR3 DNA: TGTGCCAGCAGTTACTTCGTCGGACTAGGATACACTGAAGCTTTCTTT; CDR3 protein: CASSYFVGLGYTEAFF
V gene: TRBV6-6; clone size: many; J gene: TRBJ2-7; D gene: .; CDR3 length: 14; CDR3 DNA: TGTGCCAGCAGAACAGCCATATACCTTTACGAGCAGTACTTC; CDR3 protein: CASRTAIYLYEQYF
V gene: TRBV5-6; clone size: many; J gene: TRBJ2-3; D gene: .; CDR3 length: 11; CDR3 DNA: TGTGCCAGCAGCTTGCACGCTACGCAGTATTTT; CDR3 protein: CASSLHATQYF
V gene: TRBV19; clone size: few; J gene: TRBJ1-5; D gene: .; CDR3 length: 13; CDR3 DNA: TGTGCCAGTAGTCCCCAGAGATATCAGCCCCAGCATTTT; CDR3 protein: CASSPQRYQPQHF
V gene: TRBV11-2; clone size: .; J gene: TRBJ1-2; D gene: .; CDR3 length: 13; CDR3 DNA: TGTGCCAGCAGCTTCGGCGGTGCCTATGGCTACACCTTC; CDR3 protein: CASSFGGAYGYTF
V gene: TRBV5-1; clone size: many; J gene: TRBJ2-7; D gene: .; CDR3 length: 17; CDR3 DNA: TGCGCCAGCAGCCTGGACAGACTCCTACCGAATACCTACGAGCAGTACTTC; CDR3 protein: CASSLDRLLPNTYEQYF
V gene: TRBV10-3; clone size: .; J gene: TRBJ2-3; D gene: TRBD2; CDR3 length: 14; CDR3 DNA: TGTGCCATCAGCGGGACTACTTTCACAGATACGCAGTATTTT; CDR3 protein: CAISGTTFTDTQYF
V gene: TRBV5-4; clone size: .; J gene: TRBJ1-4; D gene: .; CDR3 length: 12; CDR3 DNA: TGTGCCAGCAGCTACAGAAATGAAAAACTGTTTTTT; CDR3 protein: CASSYRNEKLFF
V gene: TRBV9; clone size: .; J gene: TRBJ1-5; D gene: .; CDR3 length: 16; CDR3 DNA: TGTGCCAGCAGCGTAGGCCCCTTCGGGGGCAATCAGCCCCAGCATTTT; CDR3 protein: CASSVGPFGGNQPQHF
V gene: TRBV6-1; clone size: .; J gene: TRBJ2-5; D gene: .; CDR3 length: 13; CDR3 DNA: TGTGCCAGCATCAAAGGCAGTCAAGAGACCCAGTACTTC; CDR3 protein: CASIKGSQETQYF
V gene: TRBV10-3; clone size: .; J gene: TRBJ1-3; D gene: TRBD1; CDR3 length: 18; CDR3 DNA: TGTGCCATCAGCCGGGACAGAAAGTTCACCCGCACTGGAAACACCATATATTTT; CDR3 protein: CAISRDRKFTRTGNTIYF
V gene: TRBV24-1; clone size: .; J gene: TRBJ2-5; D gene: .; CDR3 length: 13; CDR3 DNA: TGTGCCACCAGTGATGGGGGGAGAGAGACCCAGTACTTC; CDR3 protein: CATSDGGRETQYF
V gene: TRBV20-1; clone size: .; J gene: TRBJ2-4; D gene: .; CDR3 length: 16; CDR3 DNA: TGCAGTGCTAGAGCCCGGACCGACCGGTGGAGAAACATTCAGTACTTC; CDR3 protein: CSARARTDRWRNIQYF
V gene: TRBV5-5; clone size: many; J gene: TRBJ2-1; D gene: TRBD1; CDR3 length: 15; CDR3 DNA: TGTGCCAGCAGCTCCCTAGGGACAGGGCGGACTGAGCAGTTCTTC; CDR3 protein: CASSSLGTGRTEQFF
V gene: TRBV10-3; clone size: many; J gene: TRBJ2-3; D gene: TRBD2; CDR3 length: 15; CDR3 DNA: TGTGCCATCAGTGGGACTAGCGGGGGGACAGATACGCAGTATTTT; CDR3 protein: CAISGTSGGTDTQYF
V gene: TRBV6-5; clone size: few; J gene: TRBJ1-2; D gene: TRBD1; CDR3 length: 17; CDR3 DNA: TGTGCCAGCAGTTACTCGAGGAGGGGGCCGGTGGACTATGGCTACACCTTC; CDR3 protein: CASSYSRRGPVDYGYTF
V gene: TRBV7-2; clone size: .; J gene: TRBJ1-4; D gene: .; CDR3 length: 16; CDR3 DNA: TGTGCCAGCAGCTTAGGATGGGGGGCCCCCCAGAACAAACTGTTTTTT; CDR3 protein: CASSLGWGAPQNKLFF
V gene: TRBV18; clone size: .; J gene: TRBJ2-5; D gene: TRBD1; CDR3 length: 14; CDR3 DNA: TGTGCCAGCTCACCAGGGACAGGGGACGAGACCCAGTACTTC; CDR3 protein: CASSPGTGDETQYF
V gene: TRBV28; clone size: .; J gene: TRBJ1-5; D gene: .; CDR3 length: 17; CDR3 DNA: TGTGCCAGCAGTTTGAAATCATTTTGGGTTCGTGGTCAGCCCCAGCATTTT; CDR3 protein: CASSLKSFWVRGQPQHF
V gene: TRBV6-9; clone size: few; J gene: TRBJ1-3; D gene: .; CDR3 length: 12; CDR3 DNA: TGTGCCAGCAGCCAAAATGAAAACACCATATATTTT; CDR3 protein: CASSQNENTIYF
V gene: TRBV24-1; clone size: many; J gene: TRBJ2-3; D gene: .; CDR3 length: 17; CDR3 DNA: TGTGCCACCAGTGATTGGGGGGGGGCATCCAGCACAGATACGCAGTATTTT; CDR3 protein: CATSDWGGASSTDTQYF
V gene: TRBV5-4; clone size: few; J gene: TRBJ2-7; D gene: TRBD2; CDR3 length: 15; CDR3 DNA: TGTGCCAGCAGCATTGGACTAGCTTTTGCCTACGAGCAGTACTTC; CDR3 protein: CASSIGLAFAYEQYF
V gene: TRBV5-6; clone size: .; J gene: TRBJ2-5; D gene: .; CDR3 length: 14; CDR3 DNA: TGTGCCAGCAGCTTCGGGTTGCACCAAGAGACCCAGTACTTC; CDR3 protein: CASSFGLHQETQYF